This T cell receptor beta chain was captured by sequencing in a study of Graves' ophthalmopathy and Graves' hyperthyroidism. This clonotype was found many times. The J segment lost 3 bases and the V segment lost 7 bases, leaving 8 bases of the junction unmatched. Germline V lookup: CDR1 MDHEN, CDR2 SYDVKM. The CDR3 extends over 14 amino acids. The TCR beta CDR3 regions underwent amplification from RNA transcripts. An opening RT-PCR round employed HTBI primers and preceded a second-round multiplex PCR. TCRdb re-called the multiplex PCR reads through MiXCR, storing one row per CDR3 protein. The profile covers fewer than 400,000 distinct CDR3 sequences, with around 18% appearing a single time and roughly 1.6% taken by the ten largest.

The V call is TRBV28, the J call TRBJ2-7; 8 bases match TRBD1. This TCR was sampled from a woman aged 18-29 years with Graves' ophthalmopathy. Sample: peripheral blood. CDR3 in amino acids: CASTVGTGLYEQYF. Written as DNA, the CDR3 is TGTGCCAGCACTGTCGGGACAGGTCTCTACGAGCAGTACTTC.